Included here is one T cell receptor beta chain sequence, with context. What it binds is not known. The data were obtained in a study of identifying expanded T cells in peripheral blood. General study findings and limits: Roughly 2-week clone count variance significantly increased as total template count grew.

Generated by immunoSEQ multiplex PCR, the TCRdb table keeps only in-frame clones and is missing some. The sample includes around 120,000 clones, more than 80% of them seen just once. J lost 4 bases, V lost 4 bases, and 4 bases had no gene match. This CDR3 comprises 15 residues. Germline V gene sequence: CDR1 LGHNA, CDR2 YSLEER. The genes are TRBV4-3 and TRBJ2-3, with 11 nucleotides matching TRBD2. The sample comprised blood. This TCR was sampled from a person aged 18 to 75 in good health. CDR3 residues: CASSLVAGGADTQYF. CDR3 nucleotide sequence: TGCGCCAGCAGCCTAGTAGCGGGGGGGGCAGATACGCAGTATTTT.